This paragraph covers one TCR beta chain sequence. This clonotype was seen ten or more times. The specificity of this receptor is unknown. No much larger clone exists at a distance of one base, and base qualities are not known. These data originate in a study of low-dose radiotherapy and immunotherapy resistance in tumors (dated 2022 in TCRdb). Background for the entire study: In Cohort 1, 0.5 Gy per fraction was delivered every 2 weeks, and a total PTV dose of 6.5 Gy was prescribed. For Cohort 2, the dose was 1 Gy per fraction given every two weeks, adding up to 13 Gy in total across 26 weeks. Nivolumab was administered intravenously as a 240 mg flat dose every two weeks, and ipilimumab was administered intravenously at 1 mg/kg every six weeks. Every two weeks, patients got intravenous cyclophosphamide at 200 mg/m2, given one day ahead of each radiation and immunotherapy administration. Starting on cycle 1 day 1, patients took 300 mg of aspirin by mouth once a day for four cycles. Randomization of trial participants into treatment groups was not performed. Eight patients were included in the translational analysis: three from the first dose cohort and the first five from the second dose cohort.

Reading the label with the study, this specimen's time point is: after trial treatment. What this sample's treatment or condition label stands for: LDRT plus nivolumab, ipilimumab, low-dose cyclophosphamide and aspirin (RACIN trial). The donors came from RACIN, which was a single-arm phase I dose-escalation trial that paired nivolumab and ipilimumab with aspirin, low-dose cyclophosphamide and low-dose radiotherapy. Eligible patients had advanced, TIL-negative solid tumors. Germline trimming amounts to 0 bases on V and 6 bases on J, with 6 as the count of junction bases outside the gene matches. Taken from the germline V gene, the CDR1 and CDR2 loops are LGHNA and YNFKEQ. The CDR3 numbers 16 residues from cysteine through phenylalanine. Left in the record is the CDR3 DNA by itself, 48 bases read in frame from the first base. Reads for this sample came from an Illumina HiSeq 2500. Superscript III and a set of TRAV- and TRBV-specific primers were used to synthesize first-strand cDNA, so that both TCRalpha and TCRbeta chains were covered. A roughly 20-cycle PCR with Phusion amplified the TCRs, pairing a constant-region primer with the adapter that was attached to the V primers. Amplification of the isolated mRNA was done with the MessageAmp II aRNA Amplification Kit, which involved a roughly 17-hour in vitro transcription at 37 degrees C. The Dynabeads mRNA DIRECT Purification Kit was used to isolate mRNA for TCR sequencing. Indexed Illumina adapters were added in a second approximately 26-cycle Phusion PCR, and the resulting products were purified with AMPure XP beads. The authors processed their data as follows. Using custom Perl scripts, TCR sequences encoding the same protein were pooled, out-of-frame sequences were removed, and the abundance of each clonotype was computed. The analysis excluded TCR sequences that were supported by just one read. The metrics used to describe the repertoires included Shannon entropy, Gini index, clonality, richness, and the frequency of TCRs shared between repertoires. Starting from the raw public reads, TCRdb applied fastp trimming at Q25, assembled clones with MiXCR and retained in-frame beta chains. Merged by CDR3 protein, the rows form single entries marked with the most common genes and DNA. None of the V and J calls come from the authors' own analysis; TCRdb made them. This sample holds 50,000 or so distinct CDR3 sequences; 20% to 25% were observed only once. The ten largest clones capture approximately 6.4% of the sample.

This material consisted of PBMCs, taken after low-dose radiotherapy plus immunotherapy. The chain was built from TRBV4-2 and TRBJ2-1; 9 bases in the middle match TRBD2. The TCR originated in a male donor with prostate cancer. The CDR3: CASSQDRQRGVNEQFF. The DNA sequence is as follows: TGTGCCAGCAGCCAAGATAGACAGCGGGGGGTCAATGAGCAGTTCTTC.